The 5 T cell receptor beta chains below were found in one sample sequenced in a study of T cell responses to AZD1222 COVID-19 vaccine. The table came from immunoSEQ multiplex PCR; TCRdb's copy has only in-frame clones and leaves some out. Here the sample spans about 140,000 clones, over 90% being singletons. Sequences were derived from peripheral blood, sampled on day 0 of MenACWY control vaccination. Receptor source: an adult in good health.

This clone has a handful of counts. This rearrangement joins TRBV12-5 to TRBJ1-6; TRBD1 aligns across 8 bases. CDR1 LGHNT and CDR2 FRNRAP come from the germline V gene. J lost 7 bases, V lost 0 bases, and 11 bases had no gene match. The CDR3 consists of 18 residues. CDR3 DNA sequence: TGTGCTAGTGGTTTGGTATCTCTCTACAGGGGGTTGAATTCACCCCTCCACTTT. Translating it yields CASGLVSLYRGLNSPLHF.

The rearrangement joins TRBV18 to TRBJ1-2; TRBD1 might be the D (5 bases). Germline loops: CDR1 KGHSH, CDR2 LQKENI. Trimming pared 5 bases from V and 2 bases from J, leaving 9 bases between. The CDR3 length is 13 residues. The CDR3 spells CASSWDGNYGYTF. CDR3 coding DNA: TGTGCCAGCTCATGGGACGGAAACTATGGCTACACCTTC. The full variable domain, rest sourced from reference TRBV18 and TRBJ1-2, is NAGVMQNPRHLVRRRGQEARLRCSPMKGHSHVYWYRQLPEEGLKFMVYLQKENIIDESGMPKERFSAEFPKEGPSILRIQQVVRGDSAAYFCASSWDGNYGYTFGSGTRLTVV.

V gene TRBV2 combines with J gene TRBJ1-1; D gene ambiguous. V lost 7 bases and J lost 0, with 9 bases in between. The length of the CDR3 is 13 residues. Looked up from germline, CDR1 is SNHLY and CDR2 is FYNNEI. Here the CDR3 reads CASTLYMNTEAFF. CDR3 in DNA: TGTGCCAGCACCTTGTATATGAACACTGAAGCTTTCTTT.

The rearrangement uses TRBV4-3 and TRBJ1-1, with 7 bases identical to TRBD1. The germline V gene has CDR1 LGHNA and CDR2 YSLEER. This CDR3 has 17 amino acids. The V segment lost 4 bases and the J segment 5 bases; nucleotides outside the gene matches: 16. The CDR3 region has the DNA TGCGCCAGCAGCCCTCAAAGGGCAGGGGGGAAAAGGACTGAAGCTTTCTTT. It specifies CASSPQRAGGKRTEAFF.

This chain uses TRBV7-2 with TRBJ2-3, with 7 bases aligning to TRBD2. With V trimmed by 4 bases and J by 8 bases, 3 bases remained unmatched. Germline V gene data show CDR1 as SGHTA and CDR2 as FQGNSA. The CDR3 length is 12 residues. CDR3 loop: CASSSWTSTQYF. The CDR3 bases are TGTGCCAGCAGCTCCTGGACTAGTACGCAGTATTTT.